A selection of T cell receptor beta chains follows, all from one sample in a study of OX40 agonist ivuxolimab in advanced cancers. Data came from immunoSEQ multiplex PCR; TCRdb stores just in-frame clones and leaves some out. The sample yields around 94,000 clones, more than 85% seen once. The sample consisted of CD4+ or CD8+ T cells sorted from blood, taken in a trial of the OX40 agonist ivuxolimab. Source of these receptors: an adult with an advanced solid tumor such as melanoma, head and neck, liver or kidney cancer. Each CDR3 is given with its conserved first and last residue. D genes are given only for firm matches. Rows give clone size only sometimes, using once, few, many, or a class for an expanded clone.

j_call d_call clone_size cdr3_length v_call cdr3_nt cdr3_aa
TRBJ1-2 TRBD1 NA 15 TRBV4-3 TGCGCCAGCAGCCAAGAGTCTGGACAGGACTATGGCTACACCTTC CASSQESGQDYGYTF
TRBJ1-5 NA NA 15 TRBV9 TGTGCCAGCAGCACCTCAGGGTCCCCTAATCAGCCCCAGCATTTT CASSTSGSPNQPQHF
TRBJ2-2 NA NA 14 TRBV19 TGTGCCAGTAGTATGAGAGAGAACACCGGGGAGCTGTTTTTT CASSMRENTGELFF
TRBJ1-1 NA NA 12 TRBV28 TGTGCCAGCAGTCGCAGGGCCACTGAAGCTTTCTTT CASSRRATEAFF
TRBJ2-2 NA NA 11 TRBV6-6 TGTGCCAGCAGTGACACCGGGGAGCTGTTTTTT CASSDTGELFF
TRBJ2-1 NA once 13 TRBV15 TGTGCCACCAGCAGAAATATTGACAATGAGCAGTTCTTC CATSRNIDNEQFF
TRBJ2-7 NA NA 14 TRBV6-1 TGTGCCAGCAGTGTGTTACAGGGTAGGGACGAGCAGTACTTC CASSVLQGRDEQYF
TRBJ2-1 TRBD2 once 14 TRBV9 TGTGCCAGCAGCGTAGGAGCGGGGGACAATGAGCAGTTCTTC CASSVGAGDNEQFF
TRBJ1-2 NA NA 11 TRBV29-1 TGCAGCGTTGATTCGGGGGGTGGCTACACCTTC CSVDSGGGYTF
TRBJ2-2 NA NA 13 TRBV25-1 TGTGCCAGCAGCGATCAGGGGTACGGGGAGCTGTTTTTT CASSDQGYGELFF
TRBJ2-5 NA NA 16 TRBV28 TGTGCCAGCAGTTCGCAACAGGGGGGAGGGTCAGAGACCCAGTACTTC CASSSQQGGGSETQYF
TRBJ1-2 NA NA 15 TRBV18 TGTGCCAGCTCACCACCGGGCCCACCGGGCTATGGCTACACCTTC CASSPPGPPGYGYTF
TRBJ2-3 NA NA 19 TRBV27 TGTGCCAGCAGCCTGGACTACCAGACCCCCACACTTCACACAGATACGCAGTATTTT CASSLDYQTPTLHTDTQYF
TRBJ2-1 TRBD2 NA 16 TRBV4-3 TGCGCCAGCAGCCAAGGACTAGCGGGGGACTACAATGAGCAGTTCTTC CASSQGLAGDYNEQFF
TRBJ1-2 TRBD1 NA 14 TRBV4-1 TGCGCCAGCAGCCAAGAAGCCAGGGGGCCTGGCTACACCTTC CASSQEARGPGYTF
TRBJ2-1 TRBD2 NA 15 TRBV5-8 TGTGCCAGCAGCACGGGACTAGCGGGGGCGAATGAGCAGTTCTTC CASSTGLAGANEQFF
TRBJ1-1 TRBD1 NA 14 TRBV13 TGTGCCAGCAGCGACCGGACAGGGAACACTGAAGCTTTCTTT CASSDRTGNTEAFF